This T cell receptor (beta chain) was documented in a study of blood T cell repertoires in COVID-19. About the research overall: Some COVID-19 samples were acute and others convalescent; all came from the United States, Italy and Spain. Sample material is recorded as cDNA or gDNA derived from T cells, B-cell-depleted T cells, or PBMCs.

Trimming shortened V by 1 base and J by 5 bases, and 9 bases separated the two germline ends. Germline CDR1 and CDR2: SGDLS and YYNGEE. This CDR3 spans 13 amino acids. Authors' processing steps: The authors estimated nucleated cell counts from reference gene primer amplification. Data came from immunoSEQ multiplex PCR; TCRdb stores just in-frame clones and leaves some out. From that table come the V and J calls and clone size; the DNA was used to work out D and trimming. Found here are hundreds of thousands of clones, about nine tenths of them singletons; the top ten hold approximately 1.5%. The sequence derives from a woman in her thirties or forties who had recovered from COVID-19. This chain joins TRBV9 and TRBJ2-5, with D unresolved. The sequencing sample was made of peripheral blood. The CDR3 sequence: CASSVSPRETQYF. The CDR3 bases are TGTGCCAGCAGCGTATCCCCGAGGGAGACCCAGTACTTC.